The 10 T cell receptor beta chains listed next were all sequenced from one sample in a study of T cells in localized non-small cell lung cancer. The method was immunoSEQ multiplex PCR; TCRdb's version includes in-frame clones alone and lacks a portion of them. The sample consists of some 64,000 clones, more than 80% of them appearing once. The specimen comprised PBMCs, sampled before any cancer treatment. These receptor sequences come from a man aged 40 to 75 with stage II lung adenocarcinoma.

DNA of the CDR3: TGTGCCAGCAGCCGGACGGCGGGAGGAGGGACAGATACGCAGTATTTT. Protein: CASSRTAGGGTDTQYF. V usage is TRBV11-2 and J usage is TRBJ2-3, with TRBD2 identical over 8 bases. Unmatched junction bases numbered 10, after V lost 5 bases and J lost 3 bases. Per germline, CDR1 SGHAT and CDR2 FQNNGV. This CDR3 is built from 16 residues.

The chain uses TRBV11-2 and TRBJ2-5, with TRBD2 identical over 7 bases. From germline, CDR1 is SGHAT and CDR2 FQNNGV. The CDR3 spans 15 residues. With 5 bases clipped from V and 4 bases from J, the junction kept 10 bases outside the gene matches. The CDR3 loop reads CASSGGVSGRETQYF. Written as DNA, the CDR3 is TGTGCCAGCAGCGGTGGGGTTAGCGGGCGAGAGACCCAGTACTTC.

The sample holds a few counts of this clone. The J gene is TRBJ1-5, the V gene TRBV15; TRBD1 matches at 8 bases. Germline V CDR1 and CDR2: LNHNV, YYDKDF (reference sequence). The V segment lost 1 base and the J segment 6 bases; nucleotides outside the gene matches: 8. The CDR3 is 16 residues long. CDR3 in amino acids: CATSRAGGADVQPQHF. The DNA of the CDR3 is TGTGCCACCAGCAGAGCAGGGGGCGCGGATGTTCAGCCCCAGCATTTT.

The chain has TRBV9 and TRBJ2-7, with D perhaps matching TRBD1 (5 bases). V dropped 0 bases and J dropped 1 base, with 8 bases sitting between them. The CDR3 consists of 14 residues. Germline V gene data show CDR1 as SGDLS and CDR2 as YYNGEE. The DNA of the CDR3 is TGTGCCAGCAGCGTAGTCCCAGGGTCCTACGAGCAGTACTTC. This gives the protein CASSVVPGSYEQYF.

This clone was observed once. The CDR3 region has the DNA TGTGCCAGCAGCGGATTCACCGGGACAGCGAAACCAAAGTCTAGCACAGATACGCAGTATTTT. It specifies CASSGFTGTAKPKSSTDTQYF. J is TRBJ2-3 and V is TRBV9, with 7 bases that match TRBD1. V trimming: 3 bases; J trimming: 0 bases; junction bases outside the gene matches: 22. The CDR3 is made up of 21 amino acids. Germline V gene sequence: CDR1 SGDLS, CDR2 YYNGEE. The entire variable domain, with the rest obtained from reference TRBV9 and TRBJ2-3, is as follows: DSGVTQTPKHLITATGQRVTLRCSPRSGDLSVYWYQQSLDQGLQFLIQYYNGEERAKGNILERFSAQQFPDLHSELNLSSLELGDSALYFCASSGFTGTAKPKSSTDTQYFGPGTRLTVL.

The CDR3 loop is CASRPQTTYNEQFF. The CDR3 nucleotides read TGTGCCAGTAGGCCCCAGACCACCTACAATGAGCAGTTCTTC. The chain recombines TRBV19 with TRBJ2-1; no definite D call. The germline V gene has CDR1 LNHDA and CDR2 SQIVND (reference sequence). Trimming removed 6 bases from V and 2 bases from J, with 11 bases in between. The CDR3 length is 14 residues.

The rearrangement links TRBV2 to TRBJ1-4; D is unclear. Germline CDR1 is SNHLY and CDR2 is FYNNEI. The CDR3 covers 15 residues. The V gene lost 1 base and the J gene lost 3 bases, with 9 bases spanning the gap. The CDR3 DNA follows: TGTGCCAGCAGTGAAGGCCCTTTGGCTAATGAAAAACTGTTTTTT. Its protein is CASSEGPLANEKLFF.

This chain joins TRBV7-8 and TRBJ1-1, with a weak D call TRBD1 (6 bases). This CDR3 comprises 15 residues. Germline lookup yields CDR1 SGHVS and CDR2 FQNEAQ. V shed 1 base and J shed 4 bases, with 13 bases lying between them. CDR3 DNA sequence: TGTGCCAGCAGCTTAGGGCCACAGGGAAGCACTGAAGCTTTCTTT. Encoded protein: CASSLGPQGSTEAFF.

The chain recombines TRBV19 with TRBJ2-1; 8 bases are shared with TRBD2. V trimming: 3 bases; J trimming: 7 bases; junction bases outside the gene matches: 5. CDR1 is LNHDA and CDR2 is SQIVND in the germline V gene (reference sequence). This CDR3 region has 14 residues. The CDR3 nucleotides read TGTGCCAGTAGTATGGTCGGGAGGGCAAATGAGCAGTTCTTC. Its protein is CASSMVGRANEQFF. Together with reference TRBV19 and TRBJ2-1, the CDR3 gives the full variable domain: DGGITQSPKYLFRKEGQNVTLSCEQNLNHDAMYWYRQDPGQGLRLIYYSQIVNDFQKGDIAEGYSVSREKKESFPLTVTSAQKNPTAFYLCASSMVGRANEQFFGPGTRLTVL.

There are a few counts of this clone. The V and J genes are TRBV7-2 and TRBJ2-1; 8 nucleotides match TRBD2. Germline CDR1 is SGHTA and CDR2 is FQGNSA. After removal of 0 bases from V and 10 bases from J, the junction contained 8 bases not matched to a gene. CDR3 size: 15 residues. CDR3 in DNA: TGTGCCAGCAGCTTAGCCCCGGGACTAGGGGGGGAGCAGTTCTTC. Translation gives CASSLAPGLGGEQFF.